This passage covers 18 T cell receptor beta chains from one sample sequenced in a study of chemoradiotherapy in HPV16-positive cancers. This table comes from immunoSEQ multiplex PCR, and its TCRdb copy is limited to in-frame clones, with some not included. Among approximately 10,000 clones, over 65% were seen once, and the ten largest hold approximately 9.1%. Sampling took place from a patient who underwent chemoradiotherapy. These receptors originate from a human donor with HPV-associated anogenital cancer.

J is TRBJ2-7 and V is TRBV7-9, with D maybe TRBD2 (5 bases). Germline CDR1 SEHNR, CDR2 FQNEAQ (reference sequence). Trimming took off 1 base at V and 7 bases at J, with 17 bases between the two ends. The CDR3 sequence is 15 residues long. The CDR3 loop is CASSLGLPGSEEQYF. The CDR3 region has the DNA TGTGCCAGCAGCTTAGGGCTTCCGGGGTCGGAGGAGCAGTACTTC.

The V call is TRBV18, the J call TRBJ2-2, with 7 bases fitting TRBD1. The CDR3 runs 16 residues. Germline V gene lookup returns CDR1 KGHSH and CDR2 LQKENI. The V and J ends lost 3 bases and 0 bases, in that order; junction bases with no gene match: 4. The CDR3 loop reads CASSPGTATNTGELFF. CDR3 nucleotide sequence: TGTGCCAGCTCACCTGGGACAGCAACGAACACCGGGGAGCTGTTTTTT.

The chain links TRBV13 to TRBJ1-5; D uncertain. Trimming cost V 3 bases and J 5 bases, with 5 bases left between them. The CDR3 is 12 residues long. Germline CDR1 reads PRHDT; CDR2 reads FYEKMQ (reference sequence). The CDR3 here is CASSFGDQPQHF. CDR3 in DNA: TGTGCCAGCAGCTTTGGAGATCAGCCCCAGCATTTT.

The genes are TRBV29-1 and TRBJ2-5, with a possible D match to TRBD1 (5 bases). The CDR3 length is 14 residues. The V end was cut by 3 bases, the J end by 5 bases, with 16 bases between. Looked up from germline, CDR1 is SQVTM and CDR2 is ANQGSEA. The CDR3 spells CSVEVDRGAETQYF. The DNA of the CDR3 is TGCAGCGTTGAGGTAGACAGAGGCGCGGAGACCCAGTACTTC.

This sequence joins TRBV2 and TRBJ1-2; unclear D gene. CDR3 length equals 15 residues. Germline CDR1 reads SNHLY; CDR2 reads FYNNEI. Trimming took off 5 bases at V and 8 bases at J, with 21 bases between the two ends. The CDR3 loop is CASSSIREGMWGYTF. The DNA of the CDR3 is TGTGCCAGCAGTTCCATCCGGGAAGGCATGTGGGGCTACACCTTC.

The genes are TRBV11-2 and TRBJ2-2; 8 bases are shared with TRBD2. The V gene's germline CDR1 is SGHAT and CDR2 FQNNGV. The CDR3 consists of 17 residues. V lost 4 bases and J lost 0; bases outside the gene matches: 7. CDR3: CASSYRRGAANTGELFF. The CDR3 DNA follows: TGTGCCAGCAGCTACCGGCGGGGGGCCGCGAACACCGGGGAGCTGTTTTTT.

V and J are TRBV20-1 and TRBJ2-1; D gene ambiguous. This CDR3 contains 11 residues. The germline V gene has CDR1 DFQATT and CDR2 SNEGSKA (reference sequence). V lost 0 bases, J lost 8 bases, and 5 bases lay in between. CDR3 amino acids: CSARDGYEQFF. Here the CDR3 DNA reads TGCAGTGCTAGAGATGGGTATGAGCAGTTCTTC.

The sample holds a few counts of this clone. The V call is TRBV5-1, the J call TRBJ2-7, with D possibly matching TRBD1 (7 bases). There are 16 residues in the CDR3. Germline lookup yields CDR1 SGHRS and CDR2 YFSETQ. Trimming pared 4 bases from V and 6 bases from J, leaving 23 bases between. CDR3 protein: CASSPGAGTVAFEQYF. DNA of the CDR3: TGCGCCAGCAGCCCGGGGGCGGGGACAGTTGCCTTCGAGCAGTACTTC.

J is TRBJ2-7 and V is TRBV7-8; D gene uncertain. V was cut by 1 base and J by 4 bases, with 14 bases left in between. CDR1 is SGHVS, CDR2 FQNEAQ, per germline. The CDR3 is made up of 15 amino acids. CDR3 in amino acids: CASSLDPGPGYEQYF. The CDR3 DNA reads as TGTGCCAGCAGCTTAGACCCCGGTCCCGGGTACGAGCAGTACTTC.

V gene TRBV5-1 combines with J gene TRBJ1-4; TRBD1 matches 8 bases. Germline V CDR1 and CDR2: SGHRS, YFSETQ. This CDR3 is built from 16 residues. Trimming removed 3 bases from V and 8 bases from J; junction bases left unmatched: 12. CDR3 amino acids: CASSSFGQGKQEKLFF. CDR3 in DNA: TGCGCCAGCAGCTCCTTCGGACAGGGAAAACAAGAAAAACTGTTTTTT.

This clone was found once. The chain's CDR3 is CASSMGGSGQPQHF. The CDR3 nucleotides read TGTGCCAGTAGTATGGGAGGGTCGGGACAGCCCCAGCATTTT. The J gene is TRBJ1-5, the V gene TRBV19, with no clear D. The germline V and J ends were trimmed by 3 bases and 7 bases, with 13 bases remaining between them. The CDR3 loop spans 14 amino acids. Germline V gives CDR1 LNHDA, CDR2 SQIVND (reference sequence).

This chain joins TRBV2 and TRBJ1-6; D gene ambiguous. V lost 5 bases and J 8 bases, leaving 13 bases between the germline ends. CDR1 and CDR2 (germline): SNHLY, FYNNEI. This CDR3 spans 14 amino acids. This CDR3 reads CASSKNIVDSPLHF. CDR3 in DNA: TGTGCCAGCAGTAAAAATATAGTGGATTCACCCCTCCACTTT.

This chain connects TRBV4-1 to TRBJ2-2, with D unclear. V shed 5 bases and J shed 7 bases, with 17 bases lying between them. The length of the CDR3 is 15 residues. Germline V CDR1 and CDR2: MGHRA, YSYEKL. The DNA of the CDR3 is TGCGCCAGCAGCATAAAAATCGGCGGCGGCGGGGAGCTGTTTTTT. Translation: CASSIKIGGGGELFF.

CDR3 residues: CATRGTGGSGELFF. Here the CDR3 DNA reads TGTGCCACCCGCGGGACTGGCGGGTCCGGGGAGCTGTTTTTT. The chain is built from TRBV10-3 and TRBJ2-2; D might be TRBD2 (6 bases). Germline loops: CDR1 ENHRY, CDR2 SYGVKD. The CDR3 contains 14 residues. Trimming took 10 bases from V and 6 from J, leaving 18 bases between them.

This sequence joins TRBV7-9 and TRBJ2-1; the D gene could be TRBD1 or TRBD2 (5 bases each). The germline V gene has CDR1 SEHNR and CDR2 FQNEAQ (reference sequence). The V gene lost 5 bases and the J gene lost 0 bases, with 14 bases spanning the gap. This CDR3 has 16 residues. CDR3 nucleotides: TGTGCCAGCAGCCCTGGGACCGCGAGCTCCTACAATGAGCAGTTCTTC. Residues: CASSPGTASSYNEQFF.

V and J are TRBV7-3 and TRBJ2-1; possibly TRBD1 for D (5 bases). The CDR3 is made up of 12 amino acids. Trimming removed 5 bases from V and 6 bases from J, with 8 bases in between. Germline V gene lookup returns CDR1 SGHTA and CDR2 FQGTGA. This CDR3 is CASSHDSNEQFF. Here the CDR3 DNA reads TGTGCCAGCAGCCACGACAGCAATGAGCAGTTCTTC.

This clone was recorded only once. The DNA for the CDR3 is TGTGCCAGCAGCCAAGCACAGGGGAGTCCCATCGCACCCCTCCACTTT. This encodes CASSQAQGSPIAPLHF. The chain recombines TRBV14 with TRBJ1-6; 7 bases are a match to TRBD1. The CDR3 runs to 16 residues. With 1 base clipped from V and 11 bases from J, the junction kept 11 bases outside the gene matches. The germline V gene has CDR1 SGHDN and CDR2 FVKESK.

The rearrangement joins TRBV5-4 to TRBJ2-2; 7 positions agree with TRBD2. Trimming took 4 bases from V and 5 from J; bases not matched to a gene: 11. This CDR3 region has 16 residues. Germline CDR1 is SGHNT and CDR2 is YYREEE (reference sequence). CDR3 nucleotide sequence: TGTGCCAGCAGCCCCCGAGGGAGGGCCGGGACCGGGGAGCTGTTTTTT. Translation gives CASSPRGRAGTGELFF.